Below are 12 T cell receptor beta chains sequenced from a single sample in a study of blood T cell repertoires in COVID-19. Sequencing used immunoSEQ multiplex PCR; TCRdb keeps in-frame clones, though not all of them. There are about 130,000 clones in the sample; around 83% occur only once, and roughly 4.5% lies in the top ten. The sample comprised peripheral blood. These receptors were collected from a human donor in a cohort sampled during active COVID-19.

This chain connects TRBV30 to TRBJ1-2, with no clear D. There are 9 residues in the CDR3. The germline V and J ends were trimmed by 8 bases and 6 bases, with 7 bases remaining between them. Germline V CDR1 and CDR2: GTSNPN, SVGIG (reference sequence). The CDR3 DNA follows: TGTGCCGTCGGGAATGGCTACACCTTC. This sequence encodes CAVGNGYTF.

The chain combines TRBV6-2 or TRBV6-3 with TRBJ1-1; D gene uncertain. This CDR3 is built from 12 residues. Germline CDR1 is MNHEY and CDR2 is SVGEGT. V lost 2 bases to trimming and J lost 11 bases, with 12 bases between them. The CDR3 loop is CASSYELTRAFF. CDR3 coding DNA: TGTGCCAGCAGTTACGAGTTAACCAGGGCTTTCTTT.

This chain connects TRBV30 to TRBJ2-2; D is uncertain. V gave up 0 bases and J gave up 4 bases, with 9 bases separating them. This CDR3 has 14 amino acids. Germline V gene data show CDR1 as GTSNPN and CDR2 as SVGIG (reference sequence). The CDR3 sequence is CAWSVLPITGELFF. The CDR3 nucleotides read TGTGCCTGGAGTGTACTCCCAATCACCGGGGAGCTGTTTTTT.

This clone was seen a single time. DNA of the CDR3: TGTGCCAGCAGCACCGGACGGGGGGCCACCGGGGAGCTGTTTTTT. This sequence encodes CASSTGRGATGELFF. The chain recombines TRBV9 with TRBJ2-2; D perhaps matches TRBD2 (7 bases). Germline CDR1 is SGDLS and CDR2 is YYNGEE. Trimming took off 4 bases at V and 4 bases at J, with 14 bases between the two ends. The CDR3 is 15 residues long.

This chain uses TRBV27 with TRBJ2-1; 7 bases map to TRBD1. The J segment lost 7 bases and the V segment lost 4 bases, leaving 4 bases of the junction unmatched. Germline CDR1 is MNHEY and CDR2 is SMNVEV (reference sequence). The CDR3 loop spans 13 amino acids. This chain's CDR3 is CASSWTGRNEQFF. The CDR3 coding sequence is TGTGCCAGCAGTTGGACAGGTCGGAATGAGCAGTTCTTC.

V usage is TRBV3-1 (or the pseudogene TRBV3-2) and J usage is TRBJ2-1; D is perhaps TRBD2 (6 bases). V lost 4 bases to trimming and J lost 1 base, with 11 bases between them. The length of the CDR3 is 15 residues. The germline CDR1 and CDR2 sequences are LGHDT and YNNKEL (reference sequence). The CDR3 DNA reads as TGTGCCAGCAGCCGCACCGGGACTTCCTACAATGAGCAGTTCTTC. Its translation: CASSRTGTSYNEQFF.

This clone has just a few counts. This rearrangement joins TRBV23-1 to TRBJ1-2; D unclear. TRBV23-1 is an ORF, and what it does is uncertain. The CDR3 runs 16 residues. The V end was cut by 3 bases, the J end by 2 bases, with 16 bases between. The CDR3 bases are TGCGCCAGCAGTCAGGAAGAGGGAAGAGGGAACTATGGCTACACCTTC. Residues: CASSQEEGRGNYGYTF.

CDR3 in amino acids: CASSPPGGTGPYEQYV. In DNA form, the CDR3 reads TGTGCCAGCAGCCCCCCGGGAGGGACAGGGCCCTACGAGCAGTACGTC. The chain joins TRBV16 to TRBJ2-7; D may be TRBD1 (9 bases). V was clipped by 4 bases and J by 2 bases, with 18 bases between them. CDR1 and CDR2 from the germline V gene are KGHSY and FQNENV. The CDR3 sequence is 16 residues long.

This chain connects TRBV5-1 to TRBJ2-3; D perhaps matches TRBD1 (6 bases). This CDR3 contains 16 residues. Germline lookup yields CDR1 SGHRS and CDR2 YFSETQ. Trimming left V 1 base short and J 2 bases short, with 14 bases between. The CDR3 DNA reads TGCGCCAGCAGCTTGTATCGGACAGAAATCACAGATACGCAGTATTTT. It translates to CASSLYRTEITDTQYF.

J is TRBJ2-5 and V is TRBV7-2, with D unresolved. The CDR3 runs 12 residues. With 1 base removed from V and 4 bases from J, the gap between germline ends came to 4 bases. Looked up from germline, CDR1 is SGHTA and CDR2 is FQGNSA. The CDR3 protein is CASSLVVETQYF. DNA for the CDR3: TGTGCCAGCAGCTTAGTAGTAGAGACCCAGTACTTC. Combining the CDR3 with reference TRBV7-2 and TRBJ2-5 gives the whole variable domain GAGVSQSPSNKVTEKGKDVELRCDPISGHTALYWYRQSLGQGLEFLIYFQGNSAPDKSGLPSDRFSAERTGGSVSTLTIQRTQQEDSAVYLCASSLVVETQYFGPGTRLLVL.

This chain joins TRBV4-3 and TRBJ2-1; 8 bases line up with TRBD2. Germline CDR1 LGHNA, CDR2 YSLEER. V gave up 4 bases and J gave up 7 bases; unmatched junction bases: 15. The CDR3 sequence is 17 residues long. The CDR3 protein is CASSLTIGAGGGNEQFF. The CDR3 nucleotides are TGCGCCAGCAGCCTGACTATCGGGGCGGGGGGAGGAAATGAGCAGTTCTTC.

This clone was detected only once. This chain joins TRBV4-3 and TRBJ2-1; D may be TRBD1 (6 bases). V lost 6 bases, J lost 0 bases, and 12 bases lay in between. Germline assignment: CDR1 LGHNA and CDR2 YSLEER. The CDR3 length is 15 residues. As DNA, the CDR3 is TGCGCCAGCAGGGACAGACAGAGCTCCTACAATGAGCAGTTCTTC. As protein: CASRDRQSSYNEQFF.